This T cell receptor beta chain originates from a study of response to subunit inactivated influenza vaccine. Trimming left V 1 base short and J 3 bases short, with 18 bases between. Germline CDR1 reads SQVTM; CDR2 reads ANQGSEA. CDR3 length equals 17 residues. TCRdb ran MiXCR on the RT-PCR reads and lists one entry per CDR3 protein. The sample has hundreds of thousands of distinct CDR3 sequences; about 8% are singletons. This clonotype has at least ten counts. The material was PBMCs from blood, obtained less than 30 months after vaccination. The rearrangement joins TRBV29-1 to TRBJ2-2; no clear D. The sequence was obtained from a man between 50 and 75 years old who received an inactivated influenza vaccine. Here the CDR3 reads CSVEVAREGRDTGELFF. The CDR3 nucleotides are TGCAGCGTTGAAGTGGCAAGAGAAGGTCGGGACACCGGGGAGCTGTTTTTT.